This T cell receptor beta chain was documented in a study of neoadjuvant nivolumab and ipilimumab in lung cancer. Study observations and caveats: Only a small number of samples underwent TCR sequencing. Resected tumors had greater TCR richness and clonality than uninvolved lung.

To note about this clone: Its matching antigen is unknown.

Here immunoSEQ multiplex PCR was the method, and the copy in TCRdb shows in-frame clones only, minus some. The sample comprises tens of thousands of clones, approximately 90% of which are singletons, and around 3.6% rests with the top ten. The sequencing here drew on blood, taken before neoadjuvant nivolumab, alone or with ipilimumab. The clonotype comes from an adult with non-small cell lung cancer. Some clones in this sample may be carry-over from other donors' samples.

CDR3 loop: CASSLDSPDTQYF. The CDR3 DNA is TGTGCCAGCAGCTTAGATAGCCCAGATACGCAGTATTTT. V usage is TRBV7-9 and J usage is TRBJ2-3, with no clear D. This CDR3 has 13 residues. Per germline, CDR1 SEHNR and CDR2 FQNEAQ (reference sequence). Trimming removed 1 base at V and 4 bases at J, with 6 bases between.